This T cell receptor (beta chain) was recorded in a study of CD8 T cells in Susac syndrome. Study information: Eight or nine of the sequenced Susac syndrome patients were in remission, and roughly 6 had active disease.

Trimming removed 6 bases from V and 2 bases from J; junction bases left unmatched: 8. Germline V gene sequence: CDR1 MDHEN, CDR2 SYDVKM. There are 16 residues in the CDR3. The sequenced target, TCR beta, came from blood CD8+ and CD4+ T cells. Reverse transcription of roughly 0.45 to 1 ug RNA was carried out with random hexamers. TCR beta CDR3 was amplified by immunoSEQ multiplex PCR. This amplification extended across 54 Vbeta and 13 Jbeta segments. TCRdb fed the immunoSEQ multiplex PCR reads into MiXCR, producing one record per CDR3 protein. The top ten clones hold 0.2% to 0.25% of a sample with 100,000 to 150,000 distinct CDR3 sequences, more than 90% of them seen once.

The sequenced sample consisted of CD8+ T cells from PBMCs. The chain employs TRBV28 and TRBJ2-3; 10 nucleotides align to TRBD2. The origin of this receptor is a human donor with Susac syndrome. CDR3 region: CASSYGLADSTDTQYF. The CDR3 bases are TGTGCCAGCAGCTATGGACTAGCGGACTCCACAGATACGCAGTATTTT.